This is a list of T cell receptor beta chains from one sample in a study of cytomegalovirus exposure and HLA in healthy donors. Assay: immunoSEQ multiplex PCR; the TCRdb copy retains only in-frame clones and omits some. The sample has over 100,000 clones, roughly four fifths seen once. The sequenced sample was PBMCs. All receptors come from a male donor in good health and CMV-seropositive. The CDR3 runs from the conserved cysteine through the conserved F or W. Each record gives: clone size, V gene, D gene, J gene, CDR3 DNA, CDR3 protein. A D gene is named only where the DNA matches it firmly. Clone sizes are given selectively: once, few, many, or a class where the clone is expanded.

clone_size: NA; v_call: TRBV6-1; d_call: TRBD2; j_call: TRBJ2-7; cdr3_nt: TGTGCCTCGCGGTCGGGGGGACCCGGGGGGCAGTACTTC; cdr3_aa: CASRSGGPGGQYF
clone_size: NA; v_call: TRBV5-1; d_call: TRBD2; j_call: TRBJ2-5; cdr3_nt: TGCGCCAGCAGCCCGGGAGCGGGAGGGCTTCAAGAGACCCAGTACTTC; cdr3_aa: CASSPGAGGLQETQYF
clone_size: few; v_call: TRBV2; d_call: TRBD2; j_call: TRBJ2-1; cdr3_nt: TGTGCCAGCAGTGAAGAGTGGGCGGGAGAGGACAATGAGCAGTTCTTC; cdr3_aa: CASSEEWAGEDNEQFF
clone_size: NA; v_call: TRBV27; d_call: TRBD1; j_call: TRBJ2-7; cdr3_nt: TGTGCCAGCAGTTCCGACAGGGGCGTCTACGAGCAGTACTTC; cdr3_aa: CASSSDRGVYEQYF
clone_size: once; v_call: TRBV28; d_call: TRBD1; j_call: TRBJ1-1; cdr3_nt: TGTGCCAGCGGGGAATCCCGGACAGGGGCCACTGAAGCTTTCTTT; cdr3_aa: CASGESRTGATEAFF
clone_size: NA; v_call: TRBV27; d_call: TRBD1; j_call: TRBJ2-7; cdr3_nt: TGTGCCAGCAGTTTATTCGGGACAGGGAACTCCTACGAGCAGTACTTC; cdr3_aa: CASSLFGTGNSYEQYF
clone_size: NA; v_call: TRBV11-2; d_call: TRBD2; j_call: TRBJ2-1; cdr3_nt: TGTGCCAGCAGCTTGGGACTAGCAAACCCCTACAATGAGCAGTTCTTC; cdr3_aa: CASSLGLANPYNEQFF
clone_size: NA; v_call: TRBV28; d_call: TRBD1; j_call: TRBJ1-5; cdr3_nt: TGTGCCAGCAGTCCCATCGGAGGGGGCCGATATAGCAATCAGCCCCAGCATTTT; cdr3_aa: CASSPIGGGRYSNQPQHF
clone_size: once; v_call: TRBV28; d_call: NA; j_call: TRBJ2-7; cdr3_nt: TGTGCCAGCAGTTTATCGCGTCGGGGGTACGAGCAGTACTTC; cdr3_aa: CASSLSRRGYEQYF
clone_size: NA; v_call: TRBV19; d_call: TRBD1; j_call: TRBJ2-7; cdr3_nt: TGTGCCAGTAAAGGGGGACAGGACGGCGAGCAGTACTTC; cdr3_aa: CASKGGQDGEQYF
clone_size: NA; v_call: TRBV6-6; d_call: TRBD2; j_call: TRBJ2-7; cdr3_nt: TGTGCCAGCAGTTACTTCAGCGGGAGTAGGTCCTACGAGCAGTACTTC; cdr3_aa: CASSYFSGSRSYEQYF
clone_size: NA; v_call: TRBV7-9; d_call: TRBD2; j_call: TRBJ2-1; cdr3_nt: TGTTCCAGCAGCTTAGTATTAAGGACTAGCGGCTACAATGAGCAGTTCTTC; cdr3_aa: CSSSLVLRTSGYNEQFF
clone_size: NA; v_call: TRBV29-1; d_call: NA; j_call: TRBJ1-5; cdr3_nt: TGCAGCGTCGTAGAAAGGGGGAATCAGCCCCAGCATTTT; cdr3_aa: CSVVERGNQPQHF
clone_size: NA; v_call: TRBV7-6; d_call: TRBD1; j_call: TRBJ2-1; cdr3_nt: TGTGCCAGCAGCAGGGGACAGGCAAGCTCCTACAATGAGCAGTTCTTC; cdr3_aa: CASSRGQASSYNEQFF
clone_size: NA; v_call: TRBV10-3; d_call: TRBD2; j_call: TRBJ2-3; cdr3_nt: TGTGCCATCAGCGAGCGGGAGGGCCGCCCAGATACGCAGTATTTT; cdr3_aa: CAISEREGRPDTQYF
clone_size: NA; v_call: TRBV6-1; d_call: TRBD2; j_call: TRBJ2-1; cdr3_nt: TGTGCCAGCAGTGAAGGACTAGCGGTCGATGAGCAGTTCTTC; cdr3_aa: CASSEGLAVDEQFF
clone_size: NA; v_call: TRBV7-2; d_call: TRBD1; j_call: TRBJ2-7; cdr3_nt: TGTGCCAGCAGCTTGGGGACAGGGATGACCTACGAGCAGTACTTC; cdr3_aa: CASSLGTGMTYEQYF
clone_size: NA; v_call: TRBV29-1; d_call: TRBD1; j_call: TRBJ1-5; cdr3_nt: TGCAGCGGCTCCTGGACAGGGTGCAATAGCAATCAGCCCCAGCATTTT; cdr3_aa: CSGSWTGCNSNQPQHF
clone_size: few; v_call: TRBV4-2; d_call: NA; j_call: TRBJ2-7; cdr3_nt: TGTGCCAGCAGCTCTCTCTCGAATGAGGGGGACGAGCAGTACTTC; cdr3_aa: CASSSLSNEGDEQYF